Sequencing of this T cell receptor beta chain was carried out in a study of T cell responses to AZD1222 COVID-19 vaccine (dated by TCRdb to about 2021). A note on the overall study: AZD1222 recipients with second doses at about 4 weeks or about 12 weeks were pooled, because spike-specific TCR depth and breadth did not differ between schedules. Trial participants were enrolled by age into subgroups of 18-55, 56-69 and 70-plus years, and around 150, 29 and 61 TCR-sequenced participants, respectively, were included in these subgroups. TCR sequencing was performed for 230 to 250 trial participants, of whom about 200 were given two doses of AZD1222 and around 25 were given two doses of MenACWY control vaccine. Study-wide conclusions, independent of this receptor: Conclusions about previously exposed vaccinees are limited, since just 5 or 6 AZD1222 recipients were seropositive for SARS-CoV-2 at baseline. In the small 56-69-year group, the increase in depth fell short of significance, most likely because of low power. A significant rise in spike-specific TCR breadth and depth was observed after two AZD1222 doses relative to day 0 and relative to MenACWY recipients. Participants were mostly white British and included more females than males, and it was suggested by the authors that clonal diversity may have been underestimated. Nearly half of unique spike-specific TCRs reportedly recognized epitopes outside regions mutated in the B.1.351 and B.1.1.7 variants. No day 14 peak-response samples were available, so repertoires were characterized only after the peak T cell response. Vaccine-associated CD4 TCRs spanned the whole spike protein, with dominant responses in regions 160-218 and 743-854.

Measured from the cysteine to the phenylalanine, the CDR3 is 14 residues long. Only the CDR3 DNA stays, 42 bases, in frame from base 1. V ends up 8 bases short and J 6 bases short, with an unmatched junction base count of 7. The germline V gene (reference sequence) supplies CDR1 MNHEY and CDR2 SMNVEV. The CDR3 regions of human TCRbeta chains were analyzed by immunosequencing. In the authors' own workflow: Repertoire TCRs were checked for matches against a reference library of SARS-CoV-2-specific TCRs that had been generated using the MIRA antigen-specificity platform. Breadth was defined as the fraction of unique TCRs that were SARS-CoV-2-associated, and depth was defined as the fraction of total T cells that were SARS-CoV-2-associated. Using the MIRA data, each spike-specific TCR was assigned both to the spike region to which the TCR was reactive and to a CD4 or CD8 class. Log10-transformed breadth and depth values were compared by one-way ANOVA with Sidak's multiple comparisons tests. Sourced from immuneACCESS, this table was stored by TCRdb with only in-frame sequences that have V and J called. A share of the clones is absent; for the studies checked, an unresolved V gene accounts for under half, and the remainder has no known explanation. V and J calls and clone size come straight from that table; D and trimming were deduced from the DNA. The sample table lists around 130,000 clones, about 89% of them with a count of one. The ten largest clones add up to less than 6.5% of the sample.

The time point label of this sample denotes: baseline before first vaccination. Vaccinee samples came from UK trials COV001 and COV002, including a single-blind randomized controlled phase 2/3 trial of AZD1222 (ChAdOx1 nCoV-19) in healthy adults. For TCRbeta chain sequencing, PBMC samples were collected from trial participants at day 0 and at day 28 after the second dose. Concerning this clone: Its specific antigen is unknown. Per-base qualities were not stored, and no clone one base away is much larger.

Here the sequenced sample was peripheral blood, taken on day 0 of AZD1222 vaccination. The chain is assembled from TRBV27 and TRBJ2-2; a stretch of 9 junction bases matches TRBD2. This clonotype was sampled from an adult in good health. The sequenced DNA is TGTGCCAGCGGAGCGGGGGGCTTCGCCGGGGAGCTGTTTTTT. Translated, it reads CASGAGGFAGELFF.